Listed below are T cell receptor beta chains from one sample, sequenced in a study of control samples from healthy donors and cancer patients. Using immunoSEQ multiplex PCR, the repertoire was profiled, and TCRdb retains in-frame clones only, with some absent. The repertoire includes 150,000 to 200,000 clones, approximately 94% of them detected once, and over 6.5% sits in the top ten. Material: blood. These TCRs come from a woman aged 40 to 50 in good health. Both conserved end residues are part of each CDR3. Fields, in order: J gene, D gene, V gene, clone size, CDR3 protein, CDR3 DNA. A D gene is named only where the DNA matches it firmly. Expanded clones are given a class, and other clones once, few, many or no size at all.

j_gene: TRBJ1-2; d_gene: -; v_gene: TRBV2; abundance: -; CDR3aa: CASSAQGNGYTF; CDR3nt: TGTGCCAGCAGTGCGCAGGGGAATGGCTACACCTTC
j_gene: TRBJ1-4; d_gene: -; v_gene: TRBV27; abundance: -; CDR3aa: CASSLSYRENEKLFF; CDR3nt: TGTGCCAGCAGTTTGTCTTACAGGGAGAATGAAAAACTGTTTTTT
j_gene: TRBJ2-3; d_gene: TRBD2; v_gene: TRBV6-5; abundance: once; CDR3aa: CASSYRAGGGTDTQYF; CDR3nt: TGTGCCAGCAGTTACCGAGCGGGAGGGGGCACAGATACGCAGTATTTT
j_gene: TRBJ1-1; d_gene: -; v_gene: TRBV7-9; abundance: -; CDR3aa: CASSPSPPRWNTEAFF; CDR3nt: TGTGCCAGCAGCCCCTCGCCCCCCCGGTGGAACACTGAAGCTTTCTTT
j_gene: TRBJ2-1; d_gene: TRBD1; v_gene: TRBV5-1; abundance: once; CDR3aa: CASSLTGQGSREQFF; CDR3nt: TGCGCCAGCAGCTTGACGGGACAGGGGTCAAGGGAGCAGTTCTTC
j_gene: TRBJ2-3; d_gene: -; v_gene: TRBV11-2; abundance: -; CDR3aa: CASSSGVADTQYF; CDR3nt: TGTGCCAGCAGCTCCGGGGTAGCAGATACGCAGTATTTT
j_gene: TRBJ2-7; d_gene: -; v_gene: TRBV2; abundance: once; CDR3aa: CASREQGSSYEQYF; CDR3nt: TGTGCCAGCAGGGAACAGGGTTCCTCCTACGAGCAGTACTTC
j_gene: TRBJ1-5; d_gene: -; v_gene: TRBV28; abundance: -; CDR3aa: CASSFPPGRESNQPQHF; CDR3nt: TGTGCCAGCAGTTTCCCGCCAGGCCGGGAGAGCAATCAGCCCCAGCATTTT
j_gene: TRBJ1-1; d_gene: -; v_gene: TRBV3-1/TRBV3-2; abundance: once; CDR3aa: CASSLLRVNTEAFF; CDR3nt: TGTGCCAGCAGCCTCCTCAGGGTTAACACTGAAGCTTTCTTT
j_gene: TRBJ1-6; d_gene: -; v_gene: TRBV6-2/TRBV6-3; abundance: -; CDR3aa: CASSYSGVWNSPLHF; CDR3nt: TGTGCCAGCAGTTACTCGGGGGTTTGGAATTCACCCCTCCACTTT
j_gene: TRBJ2-3; d_gene: TRBD1; v_gene: TRBV5-6; abundance: -; CDR3aa: CASSSLLGQATDTQYF; CDR3nt: TGTGCCAGCAGCTCTTTACTTGGACAGGCCACAGATACGCAGTATTTT
j_gene: TRBJ2-5; d_gene: TRBD1; v_gene: TRBV5-1; abundance: -; CDR3aa: CASTRQGQETQYF; CDR3nt: TGCGCCAGCACCCGACAGGGGCAAGAGACCCAGTACTTC
j_gene: TRBJ2-2; d_gene: -; v_gene: TRBV3-1/TRBV3-2; abundance: -; CDR3aa: CASSHTGFLTGELFF; CDR3nt: TGTGCCAGCAGCCACACAGGGTTCCTCACCGGGGAGCTGTTTTTT
j_gene: TRBJ1-1; d_gene: -; v_gene: TRBV5-1; abundance: once; CDR3aa: CASSLEGFNPNTEAFF; CDR3nt: TGCGCCAGCAGCTTGGAGGGATTTAACCCGAACACTGAAGCTTTCTTT
j_gene: TRBJ2-7; d_gene: TRBD2; v_gene: TRBV12-5; abundance: once; CDR3aa: CASGETSGKTYEQYF; CDR3nt: TGTGCTAGTGGGGAGACTAGCGGGAAAACCTACGAGCAGTACTTC